Below are 4 T cell receptor beta chains sequenced from a single sample in a study of a mutant IDH1 vaccine in newly diagnosed glioma. Sample time point: baseline, week 1 (first vaccination visit). Documented treatment: pre-vaccination baseline after standard-of-care therapy. Repertoires were generated with immunoSEQ multiplex PCR, while TCRdb's copy carries only in-frame clones and drops some. The data contain about 88,000 clones, more than 65% of them seen just once; the ten biggest clones take up 5.3%. The sequences come from PBMCs, collected from a glioma patient treated with radiotherapy, temozolomide or both. Receptors originate from a man between 35 and 55 years old with glioma. Some clones in this sample may be carry-over from other donors' samples.

The chain has TRBV4-1 and TRBJ2-1, with 8 bases identical to TRBD2. This CDR3 region has 15 residues. Germline trimming cut 0 bases from V and 9 bases from J; bases unmatched to any gene: 7. Germline lookup yields CDR1 MGHRA and CDR2 YSYEKL. The CDR3 DNA sequence: TGCGCCAGCAGCCAAGATGGACGGGGGGGGCTTGAGCAGTTCTTC. This gives the protein CASSQDGRGGLEQFF.

V gene TRBV5-1 combines with J gene TRBJ1-5, with D hard to call. Looked up from germline, CDR1 is SGHRS and CDR2 is YFSETQ. Trimming cost V 0 bases and J 3 bases, with 7 bases left between them. The CDR3 runs to 14 residues. CDR3 sequence (DNA): TGCGCCAGCAGCTTGGATGGATACAATCAGCCCCAGCATTTT. Translation gives CASSLDGYNQPQHF.

The chain recombines TRBV6-6 with TRBJ2-7; D may correspond to TRBD1 or TRBD2 (6 bases each). This CDR3 spans 13 amino acids. V was shortened by 7 bases and J by 3 bases, with 13 bases between the two germline ends. Germline CDR1 and CDR2: MNHNY and SVGAGI (reference sequence). CDR3 coding DNA: TGTGCCAGCACTTCGGGGGCCGGCTACGAGCAGTACTTC. The encoded protein is CASTSGAGYEQYF.

This rearrangement joins TRBV10-3 to TRBJ2-7; D assignment may be TRBD1 or TRBD2 (5 bases each). V dropped 2 bases and J dropped 2 bases, with 7 bases sitting between them. From germline, CDR1 is ENHRY and CDR2 SYGVKD. The CDR3 totals 13 residues. The CDR3 region has the DNA TGTGCCATCAGTGAGCGGGGCGCCTACGAGCAGTACTTC. Protein sequence: CAISERGAYEQYF.